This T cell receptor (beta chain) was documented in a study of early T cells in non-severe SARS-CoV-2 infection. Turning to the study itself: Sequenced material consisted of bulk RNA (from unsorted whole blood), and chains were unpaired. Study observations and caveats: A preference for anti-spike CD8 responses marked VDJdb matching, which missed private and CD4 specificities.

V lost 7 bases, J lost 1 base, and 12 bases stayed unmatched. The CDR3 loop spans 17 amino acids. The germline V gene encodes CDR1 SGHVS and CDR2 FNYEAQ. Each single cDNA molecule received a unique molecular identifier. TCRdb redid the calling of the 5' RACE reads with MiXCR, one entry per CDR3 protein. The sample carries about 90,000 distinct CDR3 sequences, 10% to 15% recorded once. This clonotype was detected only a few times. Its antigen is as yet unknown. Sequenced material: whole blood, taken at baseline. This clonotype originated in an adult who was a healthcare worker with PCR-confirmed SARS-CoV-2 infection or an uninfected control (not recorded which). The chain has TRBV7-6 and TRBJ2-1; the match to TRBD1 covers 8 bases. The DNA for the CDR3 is TGTGCCAGCACCACCGGACAGGGTCCAGGATCCTACAATGAGCAGTTCTTC. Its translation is CASTTGQGPGSYNEQFF.